Below, 2 T cell receptor beta chains from the same sample are listed, as sequenced in a study of CD8+ T cells in alopecia areata. Extraction of RNA preceded its reverse transcription into cDNA, which served as the sequencing template. The data were produced by immunoSEQ multiplex PCR, yet TCRdb's version contains in-frame clones alone and is incomplete. Of roughly 130,000 clones detected, 45% to 60% appear once; the ten largest clones hold 4.5% to 5.5%. Sample: CD4+ T cells sorted from blood, taken at week 0. The receptor source for this set is a human donor with alopecia areata.

This clone came up once. The genes are TRBV4-2 and TRBJ2-5, with D unresolved. CDR3 size: 16 residues. CDR1 LGHNA and CDR2 YNFKEQ come from the germline V gene. V lost 0 bases to trimming and J lost 4 bases, with 15 bases between them. The CDR3 sequence is CASSQDRTTVGETQYF. The DNA of the CDR3 is TGTGCCAGCAGCCAAGATCGGACGACCGTCGGAGAGACCCAGTACTTC.

V usage is TRBV18 and J usage is TRBJ1-2; 7 nucleotides line up with TRBD1. Trimming cost V 6 bases and J 5 bases; bases outside gene matches: 6. From germline, CDR1 is KGHSH and CDR2 LQKENI. The CDR3 has 13 amino acids. In DNA, the CDR3 is TGTGCCAGCTCCCCGGACAGGCTTTATGGCTACACCTTC. Amino acid sequence: CASSPDRLYGYTF.